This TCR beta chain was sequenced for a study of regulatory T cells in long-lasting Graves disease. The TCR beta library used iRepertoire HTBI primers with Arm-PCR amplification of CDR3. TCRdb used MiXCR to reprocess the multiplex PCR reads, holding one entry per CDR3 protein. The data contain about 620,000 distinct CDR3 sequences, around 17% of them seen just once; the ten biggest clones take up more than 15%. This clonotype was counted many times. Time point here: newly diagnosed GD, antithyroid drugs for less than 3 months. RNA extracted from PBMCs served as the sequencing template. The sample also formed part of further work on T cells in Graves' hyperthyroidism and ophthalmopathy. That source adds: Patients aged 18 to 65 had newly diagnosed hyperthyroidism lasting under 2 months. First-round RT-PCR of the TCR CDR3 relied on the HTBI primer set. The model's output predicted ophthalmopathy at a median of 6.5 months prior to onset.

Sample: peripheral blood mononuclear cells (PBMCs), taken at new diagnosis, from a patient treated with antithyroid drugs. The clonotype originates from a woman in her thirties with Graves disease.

The CDR3 is CASSFRAIAFF. DNA of the CDR3: TGTGCCAGCAGTTTCAGGGCAATCGCTTTCTTT. The chain joins TRBV28 to TRBJ1-1; tentatively, D is TRBD1 (5 bases). Germline assignment: CDR1 MDHEN and CDR2 SYDVKM. Between the trimmed V and J ends, which lost 3 bases and 11 bases, there was a span of 10 bases. The CDR3 is 11 residues long.